Reported below is one TCR beta chain. Antigen specificity is unknown. This sample stems from a study of cytomegalovirus exposure and HLA in healthy donors. Study results and caveats: There was a cluster of highly shared sequence variants that was likely a sequencing artifact. The authors excluded some V segments, including TRBV6-2 and TRBV6-3, as indistinguishable. The authors enumerated 164 TCR beta chains as linked to cytomegalovirus.

With 60 Vbeta and 13 Jbeta primers, the PCR was carried out. As handled by the study authors: Unique TCR beta chains numbered around 75 million in a later analysis, with roughly 10 million shared. Produced via immunoSEQ multiplex PCR; TCRdb's table is partial and in-frame only. The V and J calls and the clone size are those of that table, but D and trimming were determined from the DNA. The table lists 150,000 to 200,000 clones, over 65% of them singletons. V gave up 6 bases and J gave up 4 bases; unmatched junction bases: 9. Germline V gene lookup returns CDR1 SGHVS and CDR2 FQNEAQ. The CDR3 spans 17 residues.

The sequence derives from a man aged 18 to 29 in good health and CMV-seropositive. V and J are TRBV7-8 and TRBJ2-4, with TRBD2 matching 13 bases. Sequenced: PBMCs. This CDR3 is CASSTSRTSGGKNIQYF. DNA of the CDR3: TGTGCCAGCAGTACCTCTCGGACTAGCGGGGGTAAAAACATTCAGTACTTC.